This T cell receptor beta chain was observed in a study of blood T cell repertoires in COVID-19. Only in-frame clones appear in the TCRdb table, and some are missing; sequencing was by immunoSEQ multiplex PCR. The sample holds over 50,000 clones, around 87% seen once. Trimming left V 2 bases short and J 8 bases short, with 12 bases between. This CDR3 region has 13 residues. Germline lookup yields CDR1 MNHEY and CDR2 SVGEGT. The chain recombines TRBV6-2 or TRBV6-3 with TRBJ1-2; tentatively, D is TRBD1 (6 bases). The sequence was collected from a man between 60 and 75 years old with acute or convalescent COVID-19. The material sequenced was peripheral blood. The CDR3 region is CASSYTYRVGYTF. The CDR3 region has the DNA TGTGCCAGCAGTTACACGTACAGGGTCGGCTACACCTTC.